The clone carrying this TCR beta chain occurred a few times. Its antigen is still unknown. The identical CDR3 is also encoded by other nucleotide sequences in the sample. The sample belongs to a study of CD8+ T cells in alopecia areata. V was shortened by 2 bases and J by 6 bases, with 8 bases between the two germline ends. CDR1 and CDR2 from the germline V gene are MNHEY and SMNVEV (reference sequence). This CDR3 comprises 12 residues. Indicated treatment: oral pan-JAK inhibitor, 5-10 mg twice daily. Broader study findings: Many expanded lesional clones stayed in scalp and blood while on tofacitinib.

The sequencing template was cDNA reverse transcribed from extracted RNA. The protocol was immunoSEQ multiplex PCR, while the TCRdb copy is restricted to in-frame clones and leaves out a portion. The top ten clones hold around 13% of a sample with 170,000 or so clones, roughly 62% of them seen once. The chain links TRBV27 to TRBJ2-7; tentatively, D is TRBD1 or TRBD2 (5 bases each). Sequencing used CD8+ T cells sorted from blood, obtained at week 24, from a patient treated with tofacitinib. This TCR was recovered from a human donor with alopecia areata. The CDR3 coding sequence is TGTGCCAGCAGTTTAGGGGGTTCCGAGCAGTACTTC. It translates to CASSLGGSEQYF.